Described below is a single TCR beta chain sequence and its context. This entry comes from a study of blood T cell repertoires in COVID-19. The CDR3 sequence is 18 residues long. The method was immunoSEQ multiplex PCR; TCRdb's version includes in-frame clones alone and lacks a portion of them. The table lists approximately 350,000 clones, less than 90% of them singletons. This clonotype was sampled from a woman aged 60-70 years with COVID-19, enrolled during active disease. This sequence joins TRBV21-1 and TRBJ2-7; the table assigns TRBD1, which was not confirmed against the DNA. TRBV21-1 is noted as a pseudogene. Sequenced sample: peripheral blood. The CDR3 loop reads CASSKVTGIPRGGYEQYF. The CDR3 DNA reads as TGTGCCAGCAGCAAAGTAACAGGGATTCCCCGAGGTGGGTACGAGCAGTACTTC.